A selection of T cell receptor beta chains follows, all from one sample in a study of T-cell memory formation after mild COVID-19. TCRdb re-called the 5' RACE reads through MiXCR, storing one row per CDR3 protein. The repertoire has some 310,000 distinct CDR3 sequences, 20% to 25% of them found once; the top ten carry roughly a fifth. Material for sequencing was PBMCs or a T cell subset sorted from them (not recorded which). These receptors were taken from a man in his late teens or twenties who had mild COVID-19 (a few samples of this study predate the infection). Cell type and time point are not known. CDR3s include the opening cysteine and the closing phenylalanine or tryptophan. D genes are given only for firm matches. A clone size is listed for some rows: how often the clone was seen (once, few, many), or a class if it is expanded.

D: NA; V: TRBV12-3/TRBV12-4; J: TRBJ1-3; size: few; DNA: TGTGCCAGCAGTAACGACAGGCCTCTCTCTGGAAACACCATATATTTT; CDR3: CASSNDRPLSGNTIYF
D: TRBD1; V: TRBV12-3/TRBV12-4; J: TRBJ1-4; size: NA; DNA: TGTGCCAGCAGTTTGGGACAGGCAACTAATGAAAAACTGTTTTTT; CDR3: CASSLGQATNEKLFF
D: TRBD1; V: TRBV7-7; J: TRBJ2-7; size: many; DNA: TGTGCCAGCAGCTCTTCGACAGGGTCGGGGGAGCAGTACTTC; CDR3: CASSSSTGSGEQYF
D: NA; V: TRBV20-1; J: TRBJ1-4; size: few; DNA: TGCAGTGCTAGCGGGACGAGGGTAGGGGGGAATGAAAAACTGTTTTTT; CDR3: CSASGTRVGGNEKLFF
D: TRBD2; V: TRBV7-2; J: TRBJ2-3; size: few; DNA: TGTGCCAGCAGCTTAGCTAGCGGGGTTAGCACAGATACGCAGTATTTT; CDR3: CASSLASGVSTDTQYF
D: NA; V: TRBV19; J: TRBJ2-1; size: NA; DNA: TGTGCCAGTAGTATCCAGGACCAGGCATACAATGAGCAGTTCTTC; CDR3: CASSIQDQAYNEQFF
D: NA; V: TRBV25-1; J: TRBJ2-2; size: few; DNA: TGTGCCAGCAGTGACAGGGGTCGGGCCGGGGAGCTGTTTTTT; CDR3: CASSDRGRAGELFF
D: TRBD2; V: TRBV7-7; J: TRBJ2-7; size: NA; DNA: TGTGCCAGCAGCCCGGGACTATCGGGGGAGCAGTACTTC; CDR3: CASSPGLSGEQYF
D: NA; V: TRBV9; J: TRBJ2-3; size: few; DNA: TGTGCCAGCAGCGTAGCTCCTGACACAGATACGCAGTATTTT; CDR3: CASSVAPDTDTQYF
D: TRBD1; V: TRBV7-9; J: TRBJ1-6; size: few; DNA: TGTGCCAGCAGCCGACAGGGTTCAGGGCCACCCCTCCACTTT; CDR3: CASSRQGSGPPLHF
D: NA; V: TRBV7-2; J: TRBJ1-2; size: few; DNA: TGTGCCAGCAGCTTCGCGGGACACCTCTATGGCTACACCTTC; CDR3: CASSFAGHLYGYTF
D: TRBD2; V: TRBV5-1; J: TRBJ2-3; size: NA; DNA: TGCGCCAGCAGCGGCGGACTAGCGGGAGGAATGGCGGGGACAGATACGCAGTATTTT; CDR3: CASSGGLAGGMAGTDTQYF
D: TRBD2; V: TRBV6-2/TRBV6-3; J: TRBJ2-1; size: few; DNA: TGTGCCAGCAGTTCGCGGGGGGTCTACAATGAGCAGTTCTTC; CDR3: CASSSRGVYNEQFF
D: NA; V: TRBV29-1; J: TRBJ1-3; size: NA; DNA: TGCAGCGTTGGAGGGGACTCTGGAAACACCATATATTTT; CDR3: CSVGGDSGNTIYF
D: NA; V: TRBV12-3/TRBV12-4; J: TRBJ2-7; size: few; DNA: TGTGCCAGCAGTTTGGATTGGGGCCCTAAAGCCTACGAGCAGTACTTC; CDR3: CASSLDWGPKAYEQYF
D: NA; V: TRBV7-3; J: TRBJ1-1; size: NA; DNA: TGTGCCAGCAGCTTAATTGCGGGTCGAGGGATTGAAGCTTTCTTT; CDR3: CASSLIAGRGIEAFF
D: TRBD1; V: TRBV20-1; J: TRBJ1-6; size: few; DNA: TGCAGTGTTCCGGGGACAGGTGGATCCAAGTTGGATTCACCCCTCCACTTT; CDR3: CSVPGTGGSKLDSPLHF
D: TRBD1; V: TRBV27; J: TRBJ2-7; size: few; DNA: TGTGCCAGCAGTTTGGGGACAGGGGGAGAGCAGTACTTC; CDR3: CASSLGTGGEQYF
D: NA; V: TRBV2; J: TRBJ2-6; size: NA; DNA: TGTGCCAGCATTCCCTTTAGGGGGGGAAGCGGGGCCAACGTCCTGACTTTC; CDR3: CASIPFRGGSGANVLTF
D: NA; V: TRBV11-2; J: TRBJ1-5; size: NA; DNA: TGTGCCAGCAGCTACGCGGGGGGTCAGCCCCAGCATTTT; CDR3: CASSYAGGQPQHF
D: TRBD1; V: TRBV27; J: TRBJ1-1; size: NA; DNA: TGTGCCAGCAGTGGGACAGGGATGAACACTGAAGCTTTCTTT; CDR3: CASSGTGMNTEAFF
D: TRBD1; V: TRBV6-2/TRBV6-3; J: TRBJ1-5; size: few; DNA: TGTGCCAGCAGTACAGGGGACCAGCCCCAGCATTTT; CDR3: CASSTGDQPQHF
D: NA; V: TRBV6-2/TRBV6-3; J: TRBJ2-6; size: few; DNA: TGTGCCAGCAGTTTGCAGCCCCCGACCGGGGCCAACGTCCTGACTTTC; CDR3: CASSLQPPTGANVLTF
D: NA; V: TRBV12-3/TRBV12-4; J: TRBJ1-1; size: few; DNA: TGTGCCAGCAGTTTAAGATCTCTCACTGAAGCTTTCTTT; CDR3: CASSLRSLTEAFF
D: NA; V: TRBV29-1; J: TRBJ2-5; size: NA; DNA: TGCAGCGTAACGACTGGCAAGGATCGAGAGACCCAGTACTTC; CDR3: CSVTTGKDRETQYF
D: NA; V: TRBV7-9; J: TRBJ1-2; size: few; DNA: TGTGCCAGCAGCCGCGTATATGGCTACACCTTC; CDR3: CASSRVYGYTF
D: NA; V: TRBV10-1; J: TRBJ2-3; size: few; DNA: TGCGCCAGCAGCAGCGACAAGGAGACGCAGTATTTT; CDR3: CASSSDKETQYF
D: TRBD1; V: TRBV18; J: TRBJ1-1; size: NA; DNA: TGTGCCAGCTCACCCGGGACAGGGGGCGGGAACACTGAAGCTTTCTTT; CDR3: CASSPGTGGGNTEAFF
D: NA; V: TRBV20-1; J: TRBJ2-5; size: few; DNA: TGCAGTGCTGCCGCCTTGGAGACCCAGTACTTC; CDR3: CSAAALETQYF
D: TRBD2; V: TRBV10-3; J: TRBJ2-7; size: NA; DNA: TGTGCCATCAGTGAGTGGGGCAAGCGGGGGTTTTACGAGCAGTACTTC; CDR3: CAISEWGKRGFYEQYF
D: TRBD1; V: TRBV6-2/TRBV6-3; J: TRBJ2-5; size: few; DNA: TGTGCCAGCAGTCCCCGGACAGGGACCCAAGAGACCCAGTACTTC; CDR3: CASSPRTGTQETQYF